This TCR beta chain was identified in a study of blood T cell repertoires in COVID-19. Background on the study: Nucleic acid was either cDNA or gDNA, and it came from T cells, B-cell-depleted T cells, or PBMCs.

Original processing notes: Estimation of nucleated cell counts relied on the amplification of reference gene primers. Generated by immunoSEQ multiplex PCR, the TCRdb table keeps only in-frame clones and is missing some. For V, J and clone size, that table is used; D and trimming come from the DNA. The profile covers approximately 150,000 clones, with about nine tenths appearing a single time and about 37% taken by the ten largest. CDR3 length: 14 amino acids. The germline V and J ends were trimmed by 4 bases and 0 bases, with 11 bases remaining between them. CDR1 and CDR2 from the germline V gene are SGHTS and YDEGEE.

This chain uses TRBV5-8 with TRBJ2-7; tentatively, D is TRBD1 (6 bases). The clonotype comes from a man aged 50 to 59 who had recovered from COVID-19. Sample: peripheral blood. CDR3 DNA sequence: TGTGCCAGCAGCCAGGACAGTTACTCCTACGAGCAGTACTTC. The encoded protein is CASSQDSYSYEQYF.